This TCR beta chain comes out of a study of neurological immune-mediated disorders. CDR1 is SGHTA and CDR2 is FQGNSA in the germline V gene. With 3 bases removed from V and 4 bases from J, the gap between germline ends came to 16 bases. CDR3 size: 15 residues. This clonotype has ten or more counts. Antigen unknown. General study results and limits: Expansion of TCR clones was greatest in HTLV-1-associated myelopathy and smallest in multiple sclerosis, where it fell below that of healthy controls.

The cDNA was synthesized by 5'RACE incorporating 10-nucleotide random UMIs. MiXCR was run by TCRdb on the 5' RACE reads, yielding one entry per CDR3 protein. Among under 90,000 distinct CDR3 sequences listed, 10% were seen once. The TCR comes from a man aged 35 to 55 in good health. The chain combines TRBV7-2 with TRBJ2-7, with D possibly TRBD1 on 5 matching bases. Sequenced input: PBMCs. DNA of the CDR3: TGTGCCAGCAGCTTCTACGTAGGGGTAGGGTACGAGCAGTACTTC. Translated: CASSFYVGVGYEQYF.